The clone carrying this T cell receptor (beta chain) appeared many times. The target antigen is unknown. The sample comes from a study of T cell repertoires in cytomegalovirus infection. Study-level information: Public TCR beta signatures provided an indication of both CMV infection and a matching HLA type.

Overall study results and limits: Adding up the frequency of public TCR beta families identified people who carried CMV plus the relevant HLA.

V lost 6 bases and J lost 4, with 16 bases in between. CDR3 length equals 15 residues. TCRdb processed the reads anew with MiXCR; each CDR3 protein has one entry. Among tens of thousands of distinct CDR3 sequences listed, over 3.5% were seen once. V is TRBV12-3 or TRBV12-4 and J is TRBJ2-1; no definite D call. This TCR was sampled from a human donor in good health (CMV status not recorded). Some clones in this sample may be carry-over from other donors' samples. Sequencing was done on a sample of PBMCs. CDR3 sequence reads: CASSPVSGPYNEQFF. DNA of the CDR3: TGTGCCAGCAGCCCCGTCTCGGGTCCTTACAATGAGCAGTTCTTC.